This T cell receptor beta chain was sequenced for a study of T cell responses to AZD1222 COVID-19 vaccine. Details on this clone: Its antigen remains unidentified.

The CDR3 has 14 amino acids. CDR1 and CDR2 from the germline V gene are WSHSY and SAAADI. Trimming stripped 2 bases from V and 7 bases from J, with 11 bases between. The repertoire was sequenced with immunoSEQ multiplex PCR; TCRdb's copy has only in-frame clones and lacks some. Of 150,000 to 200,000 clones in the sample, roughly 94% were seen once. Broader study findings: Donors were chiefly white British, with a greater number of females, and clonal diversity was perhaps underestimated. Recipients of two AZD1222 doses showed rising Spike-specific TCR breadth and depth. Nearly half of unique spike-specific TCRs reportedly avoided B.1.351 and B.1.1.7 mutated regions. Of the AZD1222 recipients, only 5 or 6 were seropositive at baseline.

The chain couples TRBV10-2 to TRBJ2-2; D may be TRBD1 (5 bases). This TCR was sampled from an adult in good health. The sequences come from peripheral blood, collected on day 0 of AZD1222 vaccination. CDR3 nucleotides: TGCGCCAGCAGTGAGAGGCAGGGTCTCGGGGAGCTGTTTTTT. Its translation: CASSERQGLGELFF.